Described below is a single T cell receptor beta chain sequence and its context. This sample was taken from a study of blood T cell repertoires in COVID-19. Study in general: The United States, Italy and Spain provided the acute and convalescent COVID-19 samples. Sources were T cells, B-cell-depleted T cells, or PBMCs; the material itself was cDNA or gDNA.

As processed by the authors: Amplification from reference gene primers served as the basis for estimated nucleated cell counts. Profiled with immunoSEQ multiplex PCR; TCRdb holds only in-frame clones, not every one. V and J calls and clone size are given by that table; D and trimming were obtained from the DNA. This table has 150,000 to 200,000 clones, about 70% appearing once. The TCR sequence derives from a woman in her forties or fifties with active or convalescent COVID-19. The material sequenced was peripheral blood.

The CDR3 sequence is CASSFGLSGTEAFF. CDR3 DNA: TGTGCCAGCAGCTTCGGACTGTCGGGCACTGAAGCTTTCTTT. The chain is built from TRBV7-2 and TRBJ1-1; D unclear. Germline CDR1 and CDR2: SGHTA and FQGNSA. This CDR3 has 14 residues. The ends were cut back, 3 bases at V and 4 bases at J, with 12 bases in the middle.